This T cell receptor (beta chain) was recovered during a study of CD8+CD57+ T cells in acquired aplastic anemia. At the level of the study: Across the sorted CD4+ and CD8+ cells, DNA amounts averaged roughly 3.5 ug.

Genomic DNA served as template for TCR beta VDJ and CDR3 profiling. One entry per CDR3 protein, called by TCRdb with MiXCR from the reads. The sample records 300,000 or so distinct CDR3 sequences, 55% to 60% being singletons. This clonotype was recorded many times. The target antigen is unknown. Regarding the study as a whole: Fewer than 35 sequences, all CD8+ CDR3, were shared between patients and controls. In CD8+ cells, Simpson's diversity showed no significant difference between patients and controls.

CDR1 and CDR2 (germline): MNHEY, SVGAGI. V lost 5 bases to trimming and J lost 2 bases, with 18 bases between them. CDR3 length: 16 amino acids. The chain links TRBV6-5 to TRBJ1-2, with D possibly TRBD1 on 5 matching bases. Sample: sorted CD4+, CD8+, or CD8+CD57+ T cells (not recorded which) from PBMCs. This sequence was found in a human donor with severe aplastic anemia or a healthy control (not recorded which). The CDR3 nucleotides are TGTGCCAGCAGTGCCCGGTCGGGGGGAGTGAACTATGGCTACACCTTC. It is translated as CASSARSGGVNYGYTF.